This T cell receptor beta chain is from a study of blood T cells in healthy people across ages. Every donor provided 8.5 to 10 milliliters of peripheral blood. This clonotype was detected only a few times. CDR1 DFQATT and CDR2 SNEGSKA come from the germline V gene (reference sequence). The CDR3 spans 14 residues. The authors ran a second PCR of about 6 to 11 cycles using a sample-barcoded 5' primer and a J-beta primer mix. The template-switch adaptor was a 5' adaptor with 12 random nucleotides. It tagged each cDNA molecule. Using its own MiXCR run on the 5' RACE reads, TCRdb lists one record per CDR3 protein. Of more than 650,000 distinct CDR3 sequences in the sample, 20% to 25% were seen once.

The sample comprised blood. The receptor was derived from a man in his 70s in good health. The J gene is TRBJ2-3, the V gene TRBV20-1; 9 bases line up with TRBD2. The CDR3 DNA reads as TGCAGCGCAAAGCGGGGGGCTAGCACAGATACGCAGTATTTT. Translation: CSAKRGASTDTQYF.